A selection of T cell receptor beta chains follows, all from one sample in a study of multiple sclerosis patients with progressive multifocal leukoencephalopathy. The assay was immunoSEQ multiplex PCR, and TCRdb's table has in-frame clones only and misses some. The sample lists 25,000 to 30,000 clones, roughly 91% occurring once. The sample taken for sequencing was PBMCs. The origin of the receptors is a human donor with multiple sclerosis. Both conserved end residues are trimmed from each CDR3. A D gene is named only where the DNA matches it firmly.

d_call,v_call,cdr3_aa
TRBD2,TRBV5-4,ASSEGTGGLAGYEQY
TRBD1,TRBV5-4,ASSFGQDRGFLEQY
.,TRBV4-2,ASSQGDGGNTIY
TRBD1,TRBV11-2,ASWGQERPYEQY
TRBD1,TRBV19,ASSILRGRDRVSSNQPQH
.,TRBV6-5,ASSYRQGWANYGYT
.,TRBV5-1,ASSFRGVTTDTQY
.,TRBV4-1,ASSGAGTRARQETQY
TRBD1,TRBV19,ASSITGGMNTEAF
TRBD1,TRBV5-1,ASSTEQGQNTEAF
.,TRBV28,ASSLATGGENTGELF
.,TRBV5-8,ASSPPVWQANEQY
.,TRBV28,ASCRVLYNEQF
.,TRBV13,ASSLGAGPGNTIY
TRBD1,TRBV19,ASSITGTGAGETQY
.,TRBV19,ASSHASFLVGNEQF
TRBD2,TRBV19,ASSIRGGTDTQY
TRBD1,TRBV27,ASSYQLRDRDNEQF
TRBD1,TRBV28,ASSQLTGSGGSYEQY
.,TRBV19,AGSIPRTNQPQH
TRBD2,TRBV4-1,ASGLAGDSGDTQY
TRBD1,TRBV28,ASRAGGGYT
TRBD1,TRBV5-5,ASSTDRGPVYEQY
TRBD2,TRBV7-3,ASSELAAVHNEQF
.,TRBV6-1,ASSVRRDGGNTEAF
.,TRBV6-1,ASSEAGANTEAF
TRBD2,TRBV7-2,ASSSGLAVTQY
TRBD1,TRBV5-6,ASSSRTGRDQPQH
TRBD1,TRBV9,ASSVVGTGDSPLH
.,TRBV30,AWSVGGRTYNEQF
TRBD2,TRBV7-3,ASSPSRGGPETQY
.,TRBV2,ASSERINQPQH
.,TRBV29-1,SVDRQAAYNEQF
TRBD1,TRBV15,ATSRETGGADTQY
.,TRBV10-1,ASSSGFYEQY
TRBD1,TRBV30,AWRREGGTVYGYT
.,TRBV6-1,ASSVGGGGDGYT
.,TRBV7-6,ASSLVLKRTSYNEQF
TRBD1,TRBV15,ATSRDAQGAYEQY
.,TRBV4-3,ASSQDPRYSPLH
.,TRBV4-1,ASSQGLSGRTEAF
.,TRBV5-1,ASSLGGFQETQY
TRBD1,TRBV13,ASSLVGTVNTEAF
.,TRBV28,ASSKTDYGYT
.,TRBV5-6,ASSSWGGEDEQF
TRBD1,TRBV30,AWRRTGTGQPQH